The present T cell receptor beta chain was sequenced within a study of CD8+CD57+ T cells in acquired aplastic anemia. For the study at large: The mean DNA yield obtained from sorted CD4+ and CD8+ cells came to approximately 3.2 ug. Study results and limitations: No significant difference in CD8+ Simpson's diversity was found between patients and controls.

Using genomic DNA as the template, TCR beta VDJ and CDR3 profiling was carried out. TCRdb redid the calling of the reads with MiXCR, one entry per CDR3 protein. The sample carries about 400,000 distinct CDR3 sequences, 60% to 80% recorded once. Germline values: CDR1 KGHDR, CDR2 SFDVKD. This CDR3 is built from 15 residues. V lost 3 bases and J 2 bases, leaving 10 bases between the germline ends. In the case of this clonotype: What it recognizes is unknown.

The sequencing input was sorted CD4+, CD8+, or CD8+CD57+ T cells (not recorded which) from PBMCs. The genes are TRBV24-1 and TRBJ1-3, with a weak D call TRBD1 (5 bases). The sequence derives from a human donor in good health, serving as a control. CDR3 region: CATSDRGVAGNTIYF. DNA of the CDR3: TGTGCCACCAGTGATCGGGGGGTTGCTGGAAACACCATATATTTT.